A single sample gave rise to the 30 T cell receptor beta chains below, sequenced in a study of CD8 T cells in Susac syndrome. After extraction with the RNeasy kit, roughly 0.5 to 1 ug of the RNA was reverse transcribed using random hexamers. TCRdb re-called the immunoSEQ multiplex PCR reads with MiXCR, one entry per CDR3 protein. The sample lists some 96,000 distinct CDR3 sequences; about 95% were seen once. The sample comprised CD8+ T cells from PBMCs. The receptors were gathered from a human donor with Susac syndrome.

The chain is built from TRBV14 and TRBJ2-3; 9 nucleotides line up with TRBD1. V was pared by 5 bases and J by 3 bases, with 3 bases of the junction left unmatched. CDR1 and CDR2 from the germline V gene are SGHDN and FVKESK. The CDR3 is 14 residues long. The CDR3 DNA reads TGTGCCAGCAGCATGGGACAGGGAACAGATACGCAGTATTTT. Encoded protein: CASSMGQGTDTQYF.

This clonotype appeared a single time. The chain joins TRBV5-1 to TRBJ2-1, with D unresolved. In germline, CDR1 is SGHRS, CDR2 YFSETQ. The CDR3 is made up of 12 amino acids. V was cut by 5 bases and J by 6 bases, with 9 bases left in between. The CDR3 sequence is CASSLQFNEQFF. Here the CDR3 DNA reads TGCGCCAGCAGTCTTCAATTCAATGAGCAGTTCTTC. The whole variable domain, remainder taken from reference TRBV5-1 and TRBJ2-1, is KAGVTQTPRYLIKTRGQQVTLSCSPISGHRSVSWYQQTPGQGLQFLFEYFSETQRNKGNFPGRFSGRQFSNSRSEMNVSTLELGDSALYLCASSLQFNEQFFGPGTRLTVL.

CDR3 nucleotide sequence: TGTGCCAGCAGTTCCCCACCTGTAGGAGGTTCACCCCTCCACTTT. Translating it yields CASSSPPVGGSPLHF. The chain couples TRBV6-2 or TRBV6-3 to TRBJ1-6; D not certain. The CDR3 spans 15 residues. V shed 4 bases and J shed 9 bases, with 16 bases lying between them. Per the germline V gene, CDR1 is MNHEY and CDR2 is SVGEGT.

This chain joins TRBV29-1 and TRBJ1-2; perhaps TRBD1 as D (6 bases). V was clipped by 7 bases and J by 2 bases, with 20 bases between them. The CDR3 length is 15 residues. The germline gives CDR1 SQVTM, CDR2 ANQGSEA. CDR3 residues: CSAPQGQGANYGYTF. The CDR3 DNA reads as TGCAGCGCACCTCAGGGGCAAGGGGCCAACTATGGCTACACCTTC.

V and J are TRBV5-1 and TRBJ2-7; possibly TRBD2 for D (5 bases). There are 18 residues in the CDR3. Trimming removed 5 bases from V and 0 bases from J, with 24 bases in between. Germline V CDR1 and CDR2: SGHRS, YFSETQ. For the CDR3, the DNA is TGCGCCAGCAGGGGAGTGGGTCGCCCCCCTCTTGGCTCCTACGAGCAGTACTTC. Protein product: CASRGVGRPPLGSYEQYF.

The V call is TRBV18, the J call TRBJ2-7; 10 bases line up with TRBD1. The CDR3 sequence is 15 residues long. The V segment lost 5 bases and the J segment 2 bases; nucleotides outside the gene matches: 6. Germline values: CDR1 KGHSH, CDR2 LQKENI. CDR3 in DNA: TGTGCCAGCTCAACCGGGACAGGGGTAACCTACGAGCAGTACTTC. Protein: CASSTGTGVTYEQYF.

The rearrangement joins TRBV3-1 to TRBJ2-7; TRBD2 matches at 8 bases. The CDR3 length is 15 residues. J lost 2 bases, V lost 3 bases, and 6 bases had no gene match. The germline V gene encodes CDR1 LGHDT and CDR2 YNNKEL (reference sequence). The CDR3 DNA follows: TGTGCCAGCAGCCAGGGGCGGGAGGTCCCCTACGAGCAGTACTTC. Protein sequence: CASSQGREVPYEQYF.

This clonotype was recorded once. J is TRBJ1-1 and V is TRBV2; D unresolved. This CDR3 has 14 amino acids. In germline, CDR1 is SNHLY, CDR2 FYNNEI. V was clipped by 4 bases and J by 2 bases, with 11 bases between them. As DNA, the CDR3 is TGTGCCAGCAGTGTAGAGCTGTTAAACACTGAAGCTTTCTTT. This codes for CASSVELLNTEAFF.

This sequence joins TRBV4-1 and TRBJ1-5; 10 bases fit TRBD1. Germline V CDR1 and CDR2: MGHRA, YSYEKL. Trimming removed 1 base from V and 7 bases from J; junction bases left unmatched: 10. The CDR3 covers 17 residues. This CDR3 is CASSQAETGGAWQPQHF. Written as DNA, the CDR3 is TGCGCCAGCAGCCAAGCTGAGACAGGGGGCGCGTGGCAGCCCCAGCATTTT.

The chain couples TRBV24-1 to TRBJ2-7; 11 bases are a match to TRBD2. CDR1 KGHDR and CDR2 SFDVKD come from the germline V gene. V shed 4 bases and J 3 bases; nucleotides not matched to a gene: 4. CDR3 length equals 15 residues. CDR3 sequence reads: CATSDGLAGIYEQYF. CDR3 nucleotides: TGTGCCACCAGTGACGGACTAGCGGGTATCTACGAGCAGTACTTC.

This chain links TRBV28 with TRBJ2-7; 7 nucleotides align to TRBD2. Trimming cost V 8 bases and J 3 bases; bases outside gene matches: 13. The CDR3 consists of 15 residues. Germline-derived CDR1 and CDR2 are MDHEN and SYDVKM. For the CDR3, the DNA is TGTGCCAGCTCCCGCCCCGGAGCGGGACTCTACGAGCAGTACTTC. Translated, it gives CASSRPGAGLYEQYF.

In DNA form, the CDR3 reads TGCGCCAGCAGCCGGACGATCCGATACACTGAAGCTTTCTTT. Amino acid sequence: CASSRTIRYTEAFF. V is TRBV4-1 and J is TRBJ1-1; D is unresolved. The CDR3 loop spans 14 amino acids. In germline, CDR1 is MGHRA, CDR2 YSYEKL. Between the trimmed V and J ends, which lost 4 bases and 3 bases, there was a span of 12 bases.

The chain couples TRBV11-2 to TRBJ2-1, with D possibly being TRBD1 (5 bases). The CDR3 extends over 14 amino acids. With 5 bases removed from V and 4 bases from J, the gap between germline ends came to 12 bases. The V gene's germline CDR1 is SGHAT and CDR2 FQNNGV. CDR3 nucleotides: TGTGCCAGCAGCGTAGGGGCAGAGTACAATGAGCAGTTCTTC. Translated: CASSVGAEYNEQFF.

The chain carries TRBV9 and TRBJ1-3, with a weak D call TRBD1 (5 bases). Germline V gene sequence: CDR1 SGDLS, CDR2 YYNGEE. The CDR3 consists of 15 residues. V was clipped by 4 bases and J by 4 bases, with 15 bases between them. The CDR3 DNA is TGTGCCAGCAGCCCCTTAGGGGCTCGAGGAAACACCATATATTTT. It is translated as CASSPLGARGNTIYF.

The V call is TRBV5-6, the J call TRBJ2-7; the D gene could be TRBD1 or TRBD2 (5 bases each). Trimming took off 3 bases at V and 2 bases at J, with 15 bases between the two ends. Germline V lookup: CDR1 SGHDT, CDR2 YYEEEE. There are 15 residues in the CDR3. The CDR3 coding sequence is TGTGCCAGCAGCTCGGGGCTAGGGGAGACCTACGAGCAGTACTTC. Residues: CASSSGLGETYEQYF.

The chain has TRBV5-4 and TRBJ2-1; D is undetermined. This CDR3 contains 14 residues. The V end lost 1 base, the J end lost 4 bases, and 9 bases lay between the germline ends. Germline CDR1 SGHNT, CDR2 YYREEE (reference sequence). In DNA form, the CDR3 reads TGTGCCAGCAGCTTGAATGGGGAATACAATGAGCAGTTCTTC. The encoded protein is CASSLNGEYNEQFF.

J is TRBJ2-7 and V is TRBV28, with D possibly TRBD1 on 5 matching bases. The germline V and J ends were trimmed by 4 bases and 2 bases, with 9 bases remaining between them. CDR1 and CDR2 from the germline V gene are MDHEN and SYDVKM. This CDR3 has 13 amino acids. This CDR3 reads CASSSSGPYEQYF. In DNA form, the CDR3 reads TGTGCCAGCAGTTCGTCAGGGCCCTACGAGCAGTACTTC.

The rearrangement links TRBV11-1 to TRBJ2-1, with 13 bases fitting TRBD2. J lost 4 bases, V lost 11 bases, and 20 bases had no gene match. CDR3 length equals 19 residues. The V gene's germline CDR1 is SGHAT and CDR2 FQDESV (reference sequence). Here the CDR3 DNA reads TGTGCCGCGAATAACCAAGCCGACCGGGGACTAGCGGGGTACAATGAGCAGTTCTTC. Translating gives CAANNQADRGLAGYNEQFF.

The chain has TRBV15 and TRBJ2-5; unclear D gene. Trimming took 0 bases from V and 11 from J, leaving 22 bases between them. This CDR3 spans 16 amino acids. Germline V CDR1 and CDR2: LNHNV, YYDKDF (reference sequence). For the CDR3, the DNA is TGTGCCACCAGCAGAGATATAGATTCGGTCCAGGTTCGGCAGTACTTC. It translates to CATSRDIDSVQVRQYF.

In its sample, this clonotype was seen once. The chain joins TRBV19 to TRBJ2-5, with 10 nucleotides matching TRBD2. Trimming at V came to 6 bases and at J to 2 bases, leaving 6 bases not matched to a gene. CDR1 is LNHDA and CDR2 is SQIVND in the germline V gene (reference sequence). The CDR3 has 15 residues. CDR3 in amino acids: CASSRGLASQETQYF. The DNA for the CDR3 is TGTGCCAGTAGCAGGGGACTAGCGAGTCAAGAGACCCAGTACTTC.

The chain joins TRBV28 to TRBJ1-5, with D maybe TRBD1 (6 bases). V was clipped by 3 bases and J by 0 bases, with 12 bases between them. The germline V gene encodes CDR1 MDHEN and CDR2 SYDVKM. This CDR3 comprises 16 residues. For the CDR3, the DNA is TGTGCCAGCAGTTTGCCAGGGGCTAATAGCAATCAGCCCCAGCATTTT. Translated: CASSLPGANSNQPQHF.

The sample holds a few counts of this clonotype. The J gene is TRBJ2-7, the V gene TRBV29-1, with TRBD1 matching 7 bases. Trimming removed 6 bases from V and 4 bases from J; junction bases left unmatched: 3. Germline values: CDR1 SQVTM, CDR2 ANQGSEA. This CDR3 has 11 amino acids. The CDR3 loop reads CSVGDSYEQYF. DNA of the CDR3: TGCAGCGTCGGGGACAGTTACGAGCAGTACTTC.

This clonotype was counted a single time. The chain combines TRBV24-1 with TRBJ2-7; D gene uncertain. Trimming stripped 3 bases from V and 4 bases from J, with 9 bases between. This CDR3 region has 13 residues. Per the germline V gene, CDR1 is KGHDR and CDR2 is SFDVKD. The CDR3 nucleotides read TGTGCCACCAGTGATCGCGACGGATACGAGCAGTACTTC. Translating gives CATSDRDGYEQYF.

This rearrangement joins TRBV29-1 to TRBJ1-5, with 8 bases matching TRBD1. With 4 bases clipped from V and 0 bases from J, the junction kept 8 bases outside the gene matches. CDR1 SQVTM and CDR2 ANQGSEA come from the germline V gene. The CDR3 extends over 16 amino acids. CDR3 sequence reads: CSVATGTGYSNQPQHF. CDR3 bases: TGCAGCGTTGCAACCGGGACAGGCTATAGCAATCAGCCCCAGCATTTT.

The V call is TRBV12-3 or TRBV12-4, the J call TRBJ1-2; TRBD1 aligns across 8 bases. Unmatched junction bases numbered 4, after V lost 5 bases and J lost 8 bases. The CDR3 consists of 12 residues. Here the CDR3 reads CASSPGQGGYTF. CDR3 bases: TGTGCCAGCAGTCCCGGACAGGGCGGCTACACCTTC.

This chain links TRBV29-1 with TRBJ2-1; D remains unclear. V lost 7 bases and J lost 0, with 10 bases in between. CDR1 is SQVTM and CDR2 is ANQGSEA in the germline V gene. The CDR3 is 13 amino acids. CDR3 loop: CSAPASSYNEQFF. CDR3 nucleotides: TGCAGCGCCCCAGCTAGCTCCTACAATGAGCAGTTCTTC.

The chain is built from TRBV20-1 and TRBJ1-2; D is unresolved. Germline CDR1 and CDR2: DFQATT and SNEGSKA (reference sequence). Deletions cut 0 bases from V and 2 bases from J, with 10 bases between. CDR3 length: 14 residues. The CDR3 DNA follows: TGCAGTGCTAGAGATCCGGCGGACAACTATGGCTACACCTTC. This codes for CSARDPADNYGYTF.

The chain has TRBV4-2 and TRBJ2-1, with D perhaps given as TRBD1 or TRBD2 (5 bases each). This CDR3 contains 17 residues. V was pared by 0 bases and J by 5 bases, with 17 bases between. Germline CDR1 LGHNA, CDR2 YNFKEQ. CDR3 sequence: CASSQEFQGRDHNEQFF. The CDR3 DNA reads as TGTGCCAGCAGCCAAGAATTCCAAGGCAGGGACCACAATGAGCAGTTCTTC.

The CDR3 protein is CASSRFETQETQYF. The CDR3 DNA is TGCGCCAGCAGCAGGTTCGAGACCCAAGAGACCCAGTACTTC. The gene calls are TRBV4-1 and TRBJ2-5; no clear D gene. CDR1 and CDR2 from the germline V gene are MGHRA and YSYEKL. The CDR3 covers 14 residues. V was pared by 5 bases and J by 1 base, with 11 bases between.

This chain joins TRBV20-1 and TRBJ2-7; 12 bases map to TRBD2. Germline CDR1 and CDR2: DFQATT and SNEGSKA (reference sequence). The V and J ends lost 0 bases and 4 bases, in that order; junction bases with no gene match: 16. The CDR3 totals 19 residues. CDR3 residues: CSARDPAKGGLAGIYEQYF. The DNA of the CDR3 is TGCAGTGCTAGAGACCCGGCGAAGGGCGGACTAGCGGGAATTTACGAGCAGTACTTC.